The rows below give T cell receptor beta chains drawn from one sample of a study of T cells in Graves' hyperthyroidism and ophthalmopathy. TCRdb re-derived calls from the multiplex PCR reads in MiXCR, one entry per CDR3 protein. The sample yields roughly 520,000 distinct CDR3 sequences, approximately 25% seen once. Sequencing was performed on blood. These receptors were taken from a woman aged 25 to 39 with Graves' ophthalmopathy. The CDR3 runs from the conserved cysteine through the conserved F or W. Each record gives: CDR3 protein, CDR3 DNA, clone size, V gene, D gene, J gene. The D gene is left open where the match is weak. Size tells how often a clone was seen (once, few, many) or the class of an expanded clone, and some rows leave it out.

CDR3: CASSQPGPTNTEAFF
DNA: TGTGCCAGCAGTCAACCGGGACCGACGAACACTGAAGCTTTCTTT
size: many
V: TRBV13
D: NA
J: TRBJ1-1

CDR3: CASSPARQFYGYTF
DNA: TGTGCCAGCAGTCCAGCCCGGCAGTTCTATGGCTACACCTTC
size: NA
V: TRBV12-3/TRBV12-4
D: NA
J: TRBJ1-2

CDR3: CASRGPSSYEQYF
DNA: TGTGCCAGCCGCGGACCCAGCTCCTACGAGCAGTACTTC
size: many
V: TRBV2
D: NA
J: TRBJ2-7

CDR3: CASSVVGTGELFF
DNA: TGTGCCAGCAGCGTAGTCGGTACCGGGGAGCTGTTTTTT
size: many
V: TRBV9
D: NA
J: TRBJ2-2

CDR3: CATSGGGPQPQHF
DNA: TGTGCCACCAGTGGAGGGGGCCCACAGCCCCAGCATTTT
size: many
V: TRBV24-1
D: TRBD1
J: TRBJ1-5

CDR3: CASSELAGNKETQYF
DNA: TGTGCCAGCAGCGAACTAGCGGGGAATAAAGAGACCCAGTACTTC
size: few
V: TRBV28
D: TRBD2
J: TRBJ2-5

CDR3: CASSASTRTGDTEAFF
DNA: TGTGCCAGCAGTGCCAGCACCCGGACAGGGGACACTGAAGCTTTCTTT
size: NA
V: TRBV6-1
D: TRBD1
J: TRBJ1-1

CDR3: CASSSGQTGWETQYF
DNA: TGTGCCAGCAGCTCGGGACAGACAGGGTGGGAGACCCAGTACTTC
size: NA
V: TRBV7-2
D: TRBD1
J: TRBJ2-5

CDR3: CASTDRGSAYEQYF
DNA: TGTGCCAGCACTGACAGGGGTAGCGCCTACGAGCAGTACTTC
size: NA
V: TRBV6-2/TRBV6-3
D: TRBD1
J: TRBJ2-7

CDR3: CASSWTSGGETQYF
DNA: TGTGCCAGCAGTTGGACTAGCGGGGGAGAGACCCAGTACTTC
size: many
V: TRBV12-3/TRBV12-4
D: TRBD2
J: TRBJ2-5

CDR3: CASNPMAGAQETQYF
DNA: TGTGCCAGCAACCCCATGGCGGGGGCCCAAGAGACCCAGTACTTC
size: few
V: TRBV2
D: NA
J: TRBJ2-5

CDR3: CASGPGGYNGELFF
DNA: TGCGCCAGCGGACCCGGCGGGTATAACGGGGAGCTGTTTTTT
size: many
V: TRBV5-1
D: NA
J: TRBJ2-2

CDR3: CASGVQGWGANVLTF
DNA: TGTGCCAGCGGCGTACAGGGGTGGGGGGCCAACGTCCTGACTTTC
size: many
V: TRBV12-3/TRBV12-4
D: TRBD1
J: TRBJ2-6

CDR3: CASSQGYRNSPLHF
DNA: TGTGCCAGCAGCCAAGGTTACAGAAATTCACCCCTCCACTTT
size: NA
V: TRBV3-1
D: NA
J: TRBJ1-6

CDR3: CASSLNPRAGGELFF
DNA: TGTGCCAGCAGTTTAAACCCTAGGGCAGGCGGGGAGCTGTTTTTT
size: many
V: TRBV12-3/TRBV12-4
D: NA
J: TRBJ2-2

CDR3: CATGSGPGLEQYF
DNA: TGTGCCACCGGCTCAGGGCCAGGTTTGGAGCAGTACTTC
size: NA
V: TRBV24-1
D: NA
J: TRBJ2-7

CDR3: CASSLWETDLSPLHF
DNA: TGTGCCAGCAGCCTCTGGGAAACGGATTTGTCACCCCTCCACTTT
size: few
V: TRBV27
D: NA
J: TRBJ1-6

CDR3: CASSLSGSDEQYF
DNA: TGTGCCAGCAGCTTATCGGGCTCCGACGAGCAGTACTTC
size: NA
V: TRBV11-2
D: NA
J: TRBJ2-7

CDR3: CASSTVLEGYTF
DNA: TGTGCCAGCAGTACAGTACTGGAGGGCTACACCTTC
size: NA
V: TRBV6-1
D: NA
J: TRBJ1-2

CDR3: CSGADRVRDYGYTF
DNA: TGCAGTGGCGCAGACAGGGTTAGAGACTATGGCTACACCTTC
size: few
V: TRBV20-1
D: TRBD1
J: TRBJ1-2

CDR3: CASSFTGSGGYTF
DNA: TGTGCCAGCAGTTTTACAGGGTCGGGCGGCTACACCTTC
size: many
V: TRBV27
D: NA
J: TRBJ1-2

CDR3: CASSPGGGQHLRYEQYF
DNA: TGTGCCAGCAGTCCCGGCGGGGGACAACACCTACGCTACGAGCAGTACTTC
size: few
V: TRBV28
D: NA
J: TRBJ2-7

CDR3: CASSSRRGAITEAFF
DNA: TGTGCCAGCAGTTCCCGGAGAGGGGCTATTACTGAAGCTTTCTTT
size: many
V: TRBV12-3/TRBV12-4
D: NA
J: TRBJ1-1

CDR3: CASREGAYEQYF
DNA: TGTGCCAGCAGAGAAGGGGCTTACGAGCAGTACTTC
size: many
V: TRBV12-3/TRBV12-4
D: NA
J: TRBJ2-7

CDR3: CATSDPVLYEQYF
DNA: TGTGCCACGTCAGACCCTGTCCTCTACGAGCAGTACTTC
size: NA
V: TRBV6-1
D: NA
J: TRBJ2-7

CDR3: CASSSTADAYEQYF
DNA: TGTGCCAGCAGCTCTACAGCGGACGCCTACGAGCAGTACTTC
size: many
V: TRBV7-6
D: NA
J: TRBJ2-7

CDR3: CSVAGTGGAGLSEAFF
DNA: TGCAGCGTTGCCGGGACAGGGGGCGCGGGGTTATCTGAAGCTTTCTTT
size: few
V: TRBV29-1
D: TRBD1
J: TRBJ1-1

CDR3: CASSLDPGGFSYEQYF
DNA: TGTGCCAGCAGCTTGGATCCAGGGGGCTTCTCCTACGAGCAGTACTTC
size: NA
V: TRBV5-5
D: TRBD1
J: TRBJ2-7

CDR3: CASGHRFIGIDRDTEAFF
DNA: TGTGCTAGTGGTCACAGGTTTATCGGAATAGACAGGGACACTGAAGCTTTCTTT
size: few
V: TRBV12-5
D: TRBD1
J: TRBJ1-1

CDR3: CASSSQGEGAYEQYF
DNA: TGTGCCAGCAGTTCCCAGGGGGAGGGGGCGTACGAGCAGTACTTC
size: NA
V: TRBV12-3/TRBV12-4
D: NA
J: TRBJ2-7

CDR3: CASSLVPEATEAFF
DNA: TGTGCCAGCAGCTTAGTCCCAGAGGCGACTGAAGCTTTCTTT
size: many
V: TRBV7-2
D: NA
J: TRBJ1-1

CDR3: CSARAGATGELFF
DNA: TGCAGTGCTAGAGCTGGGGCCACCGGGGAGCTGTTTTTT
size: many
V: TRBV20-1
D: NA
J: TRBJ2-2

CDR3: CASSLYSTGPYEQYF
DNA: TGCGCCAGCAGCTTGTACTCCACGGGCCCCTACGAGCAGTACTTC
size: many
V: TRBV5-1
D: NA
J: TRBJ2-7

CDR3: CASISSTETQYF
DNA: TGTGCCAGCATCTCTTCCACCGAGACCCAGTACTTC
size: many
V: TRBV6-1
D: NA
J: TRBJ2-5

CDR3: CASSPDSRSIYGYTF
DNA: TGTGCCAGCAGCCCGGACAGTAGATCTATCTATGGCTACACCTTC
size: many
V: TRBV11-3
D: NA
J: TRBJ1-2

CDR3: CAWGLSGGLTEAFF
DNA: TGTGCCTGGGGACTCTCAGGGGGCTTGACTGAAGCTTTCTTT
size: few
V: TRBV30
D: TRBD1
J: TRBJ1-1

CDR3: CASSLATVGARGEAFF
DNA: TGTGCCAGCAGCTTGGCCACTGTGGGGGCGCGAGGTGAAGCTTTCTTT
size: NA
V: TRBV5-5
D: NA
J: TRBJ1-1

CDR3: CASSTSTGDPYEQYF
DNA: NA
size: many
V: TRBV12-3/TRBV12-4
D: NA
J: TRBJ2-7

CDR3: CASRTARDRFYGYTF
DNA: TGTGCCAGCAGAACCGCCCGGGACAGATTCTATGGCTACACCTTC
size: many
V: TRBV6-1
D: TRBD1
J: TRBJ1-2

CDR3: CASSVINYGYTF
DNA: TGTGCCAGCAGCGTCATTAACTATGGCTACACCTTC
size: many
V: TRBV7-9
D: NA
J: TRBJ1-2

CDR3: CSASAGAGGEQYF
DNA: TGCAGTGCTAGCGCAGGGGCCGGTGGTGAGCAGTACTTC
size: NA
V: TRBV20-1
D: NA
J: TRBJ2-7

CDR3: CASSWTGGNVEQSF
DNA: TGTGCCAGCAGTTGGACAGGGGGTAACGTCGAGCAGTCCTTC
size: few
V: TRBV12-3/TRBV12-4
D: TRBD1
J: TRBJ2-7

CDR3: CASSAWQGSGNTEAFF
DNA: TGCGCCAGCAGCGCTTGGCAGGGGAGTGGGAACACTGAAGCTTTCTTT
size: many
V: TRBV5-1
D: NA
J: TRBJ1-1

CDR3: CASSEAQGRHQPQHF
DNA: TGTGCCAGCAGTGAAGCGCAGGGAAGGCACCAGCCCCAGCATTTT
size: NA
V: TRBV6-1
D: NA
J: TRBJ1-5

CDR3: CAWSVQLAGGDYGYTF
DNA: TGTGCCTGGAGTGTACAGCTGGCAGGGGGAGACTATGGCTACACCTTC
size: NA
V: TRBV30
D: TRBD1
J: TRBJ1-2

CDR3: CASSPWARTEAFF
DNA: TGTGCCAGCAGCCCCTGGGCGCGGACTGAAGCTTTCTTT
size: few
V: TRBV5-6
D: NA
J: TRBJ1-1

CDR3: CASSDGQYDNYGYTF
DNA: TGTGCCAGCAGTGACGGACAGTACGATAACTATGGCTACACCTTC
size: NA
V: TRBV2
D: NA
J: TRBJ1-2

CDR3: CASSEDRINQPQHF
DNA: TGTGCCAGCAGTGAGGACAGGATCAATCAGCCCCAGCATTTT
size: many
V: TRBV2
D: TRBD1
J: TRBJ1-5

CDR3: CSASQRGLTIQETQYF
DNA: TGCAGTGCTAGCCAGCGGGGCCTCACCATCCAAGAGACCCAGTACTTC
size: many
V: TRBV20-1
D: TRBD2
J: TRBJ2-5

CDR3: CASRKGPVAYGYTF
DNA: TGTGCCAGCAGGAAGGGGCCAGTCGCCTATGGCTACACCTTC
size: few
V: TRBV6-2/TRBV6-3
D: NA
J: TRBJ1-2

CDR3: CASIDIVAGNQPQHF
DNA: TGTGCCAGTATCGACATAGTAGCGGGCAATCAGCCCCAGCATTTT
size: many
V: TRBV19
D: NA
J: TRBJ1-5